This T cell receptor beta chain was sequenced in a study of blood T cells in healthy people across ages. Study-level findings and limits: Long-lived donors exceeded aged donors in naive CD4+ cells and diversity. Naive and antigen-experienced cells could not be conclusively compared, given unsorted PBMCs.

The authors ran a second PCR of roughly 6 to 12 cycles using a sample-barcoded 5' primer and a J-beta primer mix. Every sample gave at least 2.5 million paired-end reads containing CDR3. Each CDR3 protein gets one entry after TCRdb re-called the 5' RACE reads with MiXCR. The sample carries just over 800,000 distinct CDR3 sequences, around two thirds recorded once. Germline values: CDR1 MNHEY, CDR2 SVGEGT. V gave up 10 bases and J gave up 0 bases, with 13 bases separating them. The CDR3 loop spans 14 amino acids. Concerning this clonotype: What it recognizes is unknown.

The chain links TRBV6-2 or TRBV6-3 to TRBJ1-5; D not resolved. This sequence originates from a man aged 30-40 years in good health. Sequences were obtained from blood. CDR3 residues: CATAKGNSNQPQHF. CDR3 nucleotide sequence: TGTGCCACCGCCAAAGGAAATAGCAATCAGCCCCAGCATTTT.